This TCR beta chain was captured in a study of blood T cell repertoires in COVID-19 (dated by TCRdb to between 2020 and 2021). Study-wide context: The collaborator samples originated in the United States, Italy and Spain and spanned the acute and convalescent phases of COVID-19. The prospective study material was composed of cDNA or gDNA derived from T cells, B-cell-depleted T cells, or PBMCs. Subjects who had been exposed to COVID-19, were actively infected with it, or had recovered from it provided the deeply sampled blood TCRbeta repertoires that made up the dataset. The repertoires were released in a freely available public database intended as a resource for research on the immune response to SARS-CoV-2. Samples were obtained from the ongoing ImmuneRACE study (first 160 participants) and from about 1,300 subjects provided by 6 global collaborators. Sample metadata almost always included a de-identified subject ID, COVID-19 status, age in years and sex. Where available, HLA class I and class II types were obtained from metadata supplied by the sample provider rather than from assay-based typing. Findings and caveats that apply to the study as a whole: Clinical and demographic metadata were provided uncurated, with the amount varying by source and participant.

The immunoSEQ Assay, a bias-controlled multiplex PCR, was used to amplify TCRbeta CDR3 regions from genomic DNA. In the authors' own workflow: The number of nucleated cells in each sample was estimated from the amplification of reference gene primers within the assay. To quantify the absolute abundance of each unique TCRbeta CDR3 rearrangement, sequence reads were collapsed and filtered. For each sample, productive Simpson clonality was calculated as the square root of Simpson's diversity index across productive rearrangements. TCRdb holds this immuneACCESS table with in-frame rearrangements only. Some clones are missing; in checked studies, unresolved V genes explain under half, and the rest has no known cause. V and J calls and clone size are as listed in that table; D and trimming were resolved from the DNA. This sample has a few hundred thousand clones in its table, and around 87% of those were observed once. 3.5% to 4.5% of the sample belongs to the ten largest clones.

The CDR3 spans 12 residues, from the cysteine through the phenylalanine. Solely the CDR3 DNA is kept, with 36 bases framed from the first base. As encoded in the germline V gene, CDR1 is SNHLY while CDR2 is FYNNEI. A distance of 15 bases separates the germline ends of V and J, which lose 11 bases and 4 bases respectively. Participants in the prospective study were aged 18 to 89 years, lived in 20 to 30 United States geographic areas, and enrolled through a virtual design. Cohort assignment in the prospective study relied on participant-reported clinical history from a screening survey and a study questionnaire. Each participant in the prospective study had whole blood, serum and a nasopharyngeal or oropharyngeal swab collected by mobile phlebotomists. Participants in the prospective study had the option to provide additional blood draws and questionnaires over an approximately 2-month period. Prospective study blood samples were shipped either frozen or at room temperature before DNA extraction.

As regards this clone: What this receptor recognizes is not known. No much larger clonotype is one base removed from it; base qualities were not supplied.

Sample: PBMCs or T cells enriched from blood (not recorded which). Here the chain combines TRBV2 and TRBJ2-7; TRBD2 is a possible D gene, resting on 5 matching bases. The sequence derives from a young woman with acute COVID-19. The nucleotides read TGTGCCTCAGCAGAGGGTTCTTACGAGCAGTACTTC. It is translated as CASAEGSYEQYF.